This record looks at one T cell receptor beta chain sequence and its context. Its specificity is not known. Clones were read by immunoSEQ multiplex PCR, and TCRdb kept only the in-frame ones, dropping some. Of over 15,000 clones in the sample, approximately 67% were seen once. The CDR3 is 14 residues long. V lost 7 bases, J lost 6 bases, and 19 bases lay in between. Germline CDR1 is SQVTM and CDR2 is ANQGSEA. This sample stems from a study of somatic mutations in cytotoxic T cells in rheumatoid arthritis. Study information: In some cases, T-cell populations stained with V beta antibodies were flow-sorted at nearly 100% purity, and these included V beta1+ cells sequenced for TCRB. Study conclusions and caveats: Rising age went with increasing CD8+ clonality in rheumatoid arthritis patients; healthy controls showed no such increase.

Input material: CD8+ T cells sorted from blood. The chain combines TRBV29-1 with TRBJ2-1; a weak D match, TRBD1 (5 bases). The source is an adult with rheumatoid arthritis. CDR3 protein: CSAFPTAKGNEQFF. DNA of the CDR3: TGCAGCGCCTTCCCGACAGCTAAAGGCAATGAGCAGTTCTTC.